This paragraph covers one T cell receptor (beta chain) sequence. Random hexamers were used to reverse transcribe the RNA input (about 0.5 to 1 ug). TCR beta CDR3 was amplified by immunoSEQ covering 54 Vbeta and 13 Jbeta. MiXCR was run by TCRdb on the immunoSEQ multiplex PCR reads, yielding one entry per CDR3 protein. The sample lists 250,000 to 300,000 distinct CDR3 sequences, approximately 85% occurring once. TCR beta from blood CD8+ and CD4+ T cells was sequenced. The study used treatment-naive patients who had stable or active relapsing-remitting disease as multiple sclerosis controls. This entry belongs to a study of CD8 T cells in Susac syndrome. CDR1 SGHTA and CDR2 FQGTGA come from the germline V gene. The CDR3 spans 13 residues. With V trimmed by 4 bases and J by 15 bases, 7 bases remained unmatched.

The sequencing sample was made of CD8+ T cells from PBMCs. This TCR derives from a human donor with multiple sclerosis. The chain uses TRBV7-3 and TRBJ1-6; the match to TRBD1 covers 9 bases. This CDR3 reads CASSWTGEQDLHF. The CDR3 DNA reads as TGTGCCAGCAGCTGGACAGGGGAACAGGACCTCCACTTT. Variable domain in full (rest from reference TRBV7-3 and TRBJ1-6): GAGVSQTPSNKVTEKGKYVELRCDPISGHTALYWYRQSLGQGPEFLIYFQGTGAADDSGLPNDRFFAVRPEGSVSTLKIQRTERGDSAVYLCASSWTGEQDLHFGNGTRLTVT.